The clone carrying this T cell receptor beta chain showed up just a few times. Its antigen is currently unknown. Preparation of the TCRbeta library used unique molecular identifiers. TCRdb fed the PCR reads into MiXCR, producing one record per CDR3 protein. The sample records just over 950,000 distinct CDR3 sequences, about 29% being singletons. This entry belongs to a study of T-cell reconstitution after alpha-beta-depleted transplantation in children. Study-level points and caveats: Most T-cell counts and diversity one year after the transplant came from T cells that were newly produced.

The germline V gene encodes CDR1 DFQATT and CDR2 SNEGSKA (reference sequence). The CDR3 extends over 12 amino acids. V lost 3 bases to trimming and J lost 3 bases, with 9 bases between them. The sequence came from a boy under two years old who had a stem cell transplant for SCID, so the T cells may come from the graft donor. The sequences come from PBMCs, mostly from graft donor cells, collected 360 days after TCRalphabeta/CD19-depleted stem cell transplant. The V gene is TRBV20-1, the J gene TRBJ2-7; D could derive from TRBD1 or TRBD2 (5 bases each). The CDR3 reads CSASSGGYEQYF. CDR3 nucleotide sequence: TGCAGTGCTAGCTCTGGGGGCTACGAGCAGTACTTC.